Listed here are 31 T cell receptor beta chains from one sample, sequenced in a study of CD8 T cells in ankylosing spondylitis. TCRdb reprocessed the 5' RACE reads via MiXCR and lists one record per CDR3 protein. The profile covers about 150,000 distinct CDR3 sequences, with roughly 10% appearing a single time and about 4% taken by the ten largest. Sequencing was done on a sample of blood, either unsorted or a sorted T cell fraction (not recorded which). Every receptor here comes from a female donor with ankylosing spondylitis or in good health (not recorded which).

In its sample, this clonotype was seen many times. J is TRBJ1-5 and V is TRBV7-2; D gene uncertain. V was pared by 1 base and J by 2 bases, with 9 bases between. CDR1 SGHTA and CDR2 FQGNSA come from the germline V gene. This CDR3 region has 15 residues. CDR3 in DNA: TGTGCCAGCAGCTTAGGGTCGGGTGGCAATCAGCCCCAGCATTTT. This sequence encodes CASSLGSGGNQPQHF.

There are many counts of this clonotype. V usage is TRBV20-1 and J usage is TRBJ1-2; D call uncertain. CDR1 and CDR2 from the germline V gene are DFQATT and SNEGSKA (reference sequence). V shed 0 bases and J shed 5 bases, with 16 bases lying between them. This CDR3 has 15 amino acids. Here the CDR3 reads CSARDLGQVPYGYTF. The CDR3 DNA sequence: TGCAGTGCTAGAGATCTAGGCCAAGTACCGTATGGCTACACCTTC.

This clonotype was found many times. The V and J genes are TRBV12-3 or TRBV12-4 and TRBJ2-7, with a possible D match to TRBD1 (5 bases). V lost 6 bases and J 2 bases, leaving 11 bases between the germline ends. The CDR3 spans 13 residues. CDR3 coding DNA: TGTGCCAGCAGCCGACAGCACGCCTACGAGCAGTACTTC. Its protein product is CASSRQHAYEQYF.

This clonotype was recorded a few times. V usage is TRBV11-3 and J usage is TRBJ2-1; TRBD2 matches 10 bases. J was trimmed by 5 bases and V by 1 base; bases with no gene match: 5. Germline CDR1 SGHNT, CDR2 YENEEA. There are 16 residues in the CDR3. CDR3 residues: CASSLGRTSGDNEQFF. Written as DNA, the CDR3 is TGTGCCAGCAGCTTAGGGAGGACTAGCGGAGACAATGAGCAGTTCTTC.

Details on this clonotype: This may be a read error, as it is one base from a much larger clone. The gene calls are TRBV6-1 and TRBJ1-2; 8 bases are shared with TRBD1. V gave up 3 bases and J gave up 1 base; unmatched junction bases: 4. The CDR3 has 15 amino acids. CDR1 is MNHNS and CDR2 is SASEGT in the germline V gene. The CDR3 DNA sequence: TGTGCCAGCAGTGAGTCCGGACAGGGTAACTATGGCTACACCTTC. Protein: CASSESGQGNYGYTF.

Worth noting for this clonotype: This sequence may be a read error, since a much larger clone differs from it by one base. The chain uses TRBV20-1 and TRBJ2-1; D possibly uses TRBD1 or TRBD2 (5 bases each). CDR1 is DFQATT and CDR2 is SNEGSKA in the germline V gene (reference sequence). This CDR3 comprises 15 residues. Trimming left V 1 base short and J 5 bases short, with 15 bases between. The CDR3 nucleotides are TGCAGTGCTAGAGGCCGGGACCTGAAGGACAATGAGCAGTTCTTC. Protein: CSARGRDLKDNEQFF.

In this sample, this clonotype turned up a few times. The chain has TRBV10-3 and TRBJ2-1; possibly TRBD2 for D (6 bases). This CDR3 has 15 residues. Germline CDR1 reads ENHRY; CDR2 reads SYGVKD. The ends were cut back, 4 bases at V and 8 bases at J, with 18 bases in the middle. CDR3 sequence (DNA): TGTGCCATCAGTGTCGGGAGCGGCCCGGGGGATGAGCAGTTCTTC. Translation: CAISVGSGPGDEQFF.

This clonotype was detected many times. The V and J genes are TRBV6-1 and TRBJ1-5; no reliable D call. CDR3 length equals 13 residues. CDR1 is MNHNS, CDR2 SASEGT, per germline. V lost 5 bases and J lost 7, with 12 bases in between. The CDR3 coding sequence is TGTGCCAGCAGTCATGAGATACGGCAGCCCCAGCATTTT. Translated, it gives CASSHEIRQPQHF.

This clonotype was counted ten times or more. J is TRBJ2-1 and V is TRBV4-1, with D hard to call. Trimming took off 1 base at V and 0 bases at J, with 10 bases between the two ends. The CDR3 is made up of 16 amino acids. From germline, CDR1 is MGHRA and CDR2 YSYEKL. CDR3 bases: TGCGCCAGCAGCCAAGTTCCTTTCAGCTCCTACAATGAGCAGTTCTTC. Its protein product is CASSQVPFSSYNEQFF.

In this sample, this clonotype turned up a few times. The CDR3, as DNA: TGTGCCAGCAGCTTAGCTGGGCGGACGAACACCGGGGAGCTGTTTTTT. Amino acid sequence: CASSLAGRTNTGELFF. The chain couples TRBV11-2 to TRBJ2-2; D is undetermined. The CDR3 runs 16 residues. CDR1 and CDR2 from the germline V gene are SGHAT and FQNNGV. V was pared by 1 base and J by 0 bases, with 9 bases between.

There are many counts of this clonotype. The rearrangement uses TRBV28 and TRBJ2-4; D may be TRBD2 (6 bases). The CDR3 loop spans 16 amino acids. Germline CDR1 MDHEN, CDR2 SYDVKM. V shed 2 bases and J shed 0 bases, with 11 bases lying between them. CDR3 in amino acids: CASSLKAGLAKNIQYF. In nucleotides, the CDR3 is TGTGCCAGCAGTTTAAAGGCGGGACTAGCCAAAAACATTCAGTACTTC.

The gene calls are TRBV20-1 and TRBJ1-2, with unresolved D. CDR1 is DFQATT, CDR2 SNEGSKA, per germline (reference sequence). The CDR3 runs to 13 residues. The germline V and J ends were trimmed by 3 bases and 1 base, with 9 bases remaining between them. CDR3 protein: CSASLTFNYGYTF. In DNA form, the CDR3 reads TGCAGTGCTAGTTTGACGTTTAACTATGGCTACACCTTC.

This clonotype has a count of ten or more. The rearrangement joins TRBV20-1 to TRBJ2-2; 10 bases map to TRBD2. Unmatched junction bases numbered 6, after V lost 6 bases and J lost 8 bases. Germline-derived CDR1 and CDR2 are DFQATT and SNEGSKA (reference sequence). The CDR3 runs to 13 residues. CDR3 DNA sequence: TGCAGTGCGCCTCCACTAGCGGGAGGGGAGCTGTTTTTT. This sequence encodes CSAPPLAGGELFF.

Note on this clonotype: It may be a read error: a sequence one base away is much more abundant. This chain joins TRBV2 and TRBJ2-3, with a possible D match to TRBD2 (5 bases). The CDR3 totals 18 residues. Germline V gene sequence: CDR1 SNHLY, CDR2 FYNNEI. Here the CDR3 DNA reads TGTACCAGCAGCCTAACAGACATTGGACTCCCCACCACAGATACGCAGTATTTT. Translation: CTSSLTDIGLPTTDTQYF.

This clonotype was recorded many times. This chain uses TRBV27 with TRBJ2-5; D is unresolved. The CDR3 is 13 residues long. The germline gives CDR1 MNHEY, CDR2 SMNVEV (reference sequence). The V gene lost 6 bases and the J gene lost 2 bases, with 10 bases spanning the gap. CDR3 sequence: CASSFRVQETQYF. CDR3 in DNA: TGTGCCAGCAGCTTCCGCGTTCAAGAGACCCAGTACTTC.

Ten or more counts support this clonotype. This chain's CDR3 is CASSLSERPQETQYF. The CDR3 DNA reads as TGTGCCAGCAGTTTAAGTGAGCGGCCCCAAGAGACCCAGTACTTC. This chain connects TRBV12-3 or TRBV12-4 to TRBJ2-5; TRBD2 might be the D (5 bases). The CDR3 loop spans 15 amino acids. Trimming removed 2 bases at V and 1 base at J, with 11 bases between.

Only a few counts were recorded for this clonotype. The rearrangement joins TRBV20-1 to TRBJ2-3, with 9 bases lining up with TRBD2. Unmatched junction bases numbered 3, after V lost 6 bases and J lost 2 bases. The CDR3 has 13 residues. The germline CDR1 and CDR2 sequences are DFQATT and SNEGSKA (reference sequence). CDR3 nucleotides: TGCAGTGCCCGGACTAGCGCCACAGATACGCAGTATTTT. Translation: CSARTSATDTQYF.

The table lists this clonotype with many counts. The V and J genes are TRBV5-1 and TRBJ2-3; no clear D. The germline V gene has CDR1 SGHRS and CDR2 YFSETQ. The CDR3 runs to 13 residues. Trimming shortened V by 0 bases and J by 3 bases, and 5 bases separated the two germline ends. CDR3 sequence (DNA): TGCGCCAGCAGCTTGGTGGGGACAGATACGCAGTATTTT. This sequence encodes CASSLVGTDTQYF.

This clonotype showed up many times. This chain uses TRBV7-2 with TRBJ2-1; D possibly corresponds to TRBD1 (5 bases). The germline gives CDR1 SGHTA, CDR2 FQGNSA. V lost 0 bases and J 8 bases, leaving 14 bases between the germline ends. The CDR3 loop spans 15 amino acids. CDR3 residues: CASSLAGQSGDEQFF. CDR3 coding DNA: TGTGCCAGCAGCTTAGCGGGGCAGTCTGGCGATGAGCAGTTCTTC.

This clonotype was counted at least ten times. The chain joins TRBV5-1 to TRBJ2-5; the match to TRBD2 covers 7 bases. V gave up 0 bases and J gave up 5 bases; unmatched junction bases: 7. CDR3 size: 15 residues. The germline gives CDR1 SGHRS, CDR2 YFSETQ. The CDR3 loop is CASSLGGSTLETQYF. The CDR3 bases are TGCGCCAGCAGCTTGGGCGGGAGTACCTTGGAGACCCAGTACTTC.

In its sample, this clonotype was seen many times. The J gene is TRBJ1-2, the V gene TRBV30; TRBD1 matches at 8 bases. Trimming took 2 bases from V and 8 from J; bases not matched to a gene: 4. CDR3 length: 12 residues. Per germline, CDR1 GTSNPN and CDR2 SVGIG (reference sequence). CDR3 DNA: TGTGCCTGGAGTCTGGACAGGGACGGCTACACCTTC. Amino acid sequence: CAWSLDRDGYTF.

V is TRBV9 and J is TRBJ2-5, with D tentatively TRBD1 (6 bases). The germline V and J ends were trimmed by 3 bases and 0 bases, with 15 bases remaining between them. Germline CDR1 reads SGDLS; CDR2 reads YYNGEE. The CDR3 extends over 16 amino acids. The CDR3 region has the DNA TGTGCCAGCAGCGCGCACCGGGACAACTACCAAGAGACCCAGTACTTC. As protein: CASSAHRDNYQETQYF.

This clonotype was detected ten times or more. The chain has TRBV20-1 and TRBJ1-4, with a weak D call TRBD1 (5 bases). Germline CDR1 reads DFQATT; CDR2 reads SNEGSKA (reference sequence). CDR3 length: 14 amino acids. The V gene lost 4 bases and the J gene lost 8 bases, with 17 bases spanning the gap. CDR3 sequence reads: CSATRDQPTEKLFF. In DNA form, the CDR3 reads TGCAGTGCTACCCGGGACCAGCCCACCGAAAAACTGTTTTTT.

Many counts were recorded for this clonotype. The genes are TRBV6-4 and TRBJ2-2; D possibly corresponds to TRBD2 (6 bases). The CDR3 loop spans 14 amino acids. Between the trimmed V and J ends, which lost 4 bases and 5 bases, there was a span of 11 bases. Germline values: CDR1 MRHNA, CDR2 SNTAGT. CDR3: CASSAAGGTGELFF. The CDR3 DNA sequence: TGTGCCAGCAGTGCAGCGGGCGGGACCGGGGAGCTGTTTTTT.

Note on this clonotype: Germline and junction disagree at one end, which may indicate a read error. The CDR3 spells CTSSFGGGRMNTEAFF. CDR3 DNA sequence: TGTACCAGCAGTTTCGGTGGGGGGCGCATGAACACTGAAGCCTTCTTT. The chain joins TRBV12-3 or TRBV12-4 to TRBJ1-1; D might be TRBD1 (6 bases). The CDR3 length is 16 residues.

This clonotype was counted at least ten times. For the CDR3, the DNA is TGTGCCATCAGGATGGGACAGGGGAACGAAGAGACCCAGTACTTC. Translated: CAIRMGQGNEETQYF. The V and J genes are TRBV10-3 and TRBJ2-5, with 10 nucleotides matching TRBD1. The CDR3 is made up of 15 amino acids. After removal of 6 bases from V and 3 bases from J, the junction contained 7 bases not matched to a gene. In germline, CDR1 is ENHRY, CDR2 SYGVKD.

This clonotype was counted many times. The gene calls are TRBV5-1 and TRBJ1-1; a possible D gene is TRBD1 (5 bases). CDR1 is SGHRS, CDR2 YFSETQ, per germline. The CDR3 loop spans 14 amino acids. V was shortened by 0 bases and J by 1 base, with 7 bases between the two germline ends. The CDR3 loop is CASSLEGTNTEAFF. CDR3 DNA: TGCGCCAGCAGCTTGGAAGGGACGAACACTGAAGCTTTCTTT.

This clonotype occurred many times. The rearrangement uses TRBV28 and TRBJ1-1; D is perhaps TRBD1 (5 bases). The CDR3 sequence is 16 residues long. The V and J ends lost 6 bases and 1 base respectively, with 18 bases between them. Germline CDR1 is MDHEN and CDR2 is SYDVKM. The CDR3 DNA reads TGTGCCAGCAGAACCGCGTGGGGGTCGAGGAACACTGAAGCTTTCTTT. It translates to CASRTAWGSRNTEAFF.

This clonotype has ten or more counts. CDR3 protein: CASSFQGLSYNEQFF. Written as DNA, the CDR3 is TGTGCCAGTAGTTTCCAGGGGCTCTCCTACAATGAGCAGTTCTTC. This chain uses TRBV19 with TRBJ2-1; D possibly corresponds to TRBD1 (6 bases). V lost 5 bases and J 0 bases, leaving 11 bases between the germline ends. The germline CDR1 and CDR2 sequences are LNHDA and SQIVND (reference sequence). This CDR3 is built from 15 residues.

This clonotype has just a few counts. This sequence joins TRBV5-4 and TRBJ1-6, with 7 bases lining up with TRBD1. The CDR3 spans 15 residues. Germline V CDR1 and CDR2: SGHNT, YYREEE (reference sequence). The V and J ends lost 4 bases and 7 bases, in that order; junction bases with no gene match: 8. The CDR3 spells CASSPRQGGNSPLHF. The CDR3 nucleotides read TGTGCCAGCAGCCCCCGACAGGGAGGAAATTCACCCCTCCACTTT.

This clonotype was counted at least ten times. The chain links TRBV5-6 to TRBJ2-4; D remains unclear. Germline V gene sequence: CDR1 SGHDT, CDR2 YYEEEE. The CDR3 has 10 amino acids. V lost 4 bases and J 14 bases, leaving 10 bases between the germline ends. CDR3 sequence reads: CASSPQGKYF. For the CDR3, the DNA is TGTGCCAGCAGCCCGCAAGGGAAGTACTTC.